This T cell receptor (beta chain) was captured in a study of blood T cell repertoires in COVID-19. Overall study: COVID-19 samples, acute and convalescent, were from the United States, Italy and Spain. T cells, B-cell-depleted T cells, or PBMCs provided the cDNA or gDNA that served as material.

CDR1 is MNHEY and CDR2 is SVGAGI in the germline V gene. V shed 6 bases and J 3 bases; nucleotides not matched to a gene: 8. The CDR3 length is 15 residues. Original analysis: Nucleated cell number was recorded as an estimate derived from reference gene primer amplification. This table comes from immunoSEQ multiplex PCR, and its TCRdb copy is limited to in-frame clones, with some not included. V and J calls and clone size follow that table, whereas D and trimming were derived from the DNA. Altogether 95,000 to 150,000 clones are present, under 90% being singletons, with the ten largest covering about 4.2%.

The rearrangement links TRBV6-5 to TRBJ1-2, with TRBD1 matching over 9 bases. The TCR was taken from a woman aged 70-85 years with acute or convalescent COVID-19. Sequencing input: peripheral blood. As DNA, the CDR3 is TGTGCCAGCAGAGCTCCGGGACAGGGACACTATGGCTACACCTTC. It is translated as CASRAPGQGHYGYTF.